The clone carrying this T cell receptor beta chain was seen repeatedly, ten times or more. The target antigen is unknown. This entry belongs to a study of metastatic and nonmetastatic thyroid tumors. Study-wide context: Comparison of repertoires was carried out across blood and tumor or nodule tissue from malignant and benign thyroid patients. Study conclusions and caveats: Patients with malignant thyroid tumors reportedly had significantly higher TCR beta diversity than those with benign nodules, in blood and tumor.

The CDR3 has 15 amino acids. Germline V lookup: CDR1 SGHTA, CDR2 FQGNSA. V shed 2 bases, J shed 6 bases, and the junction held 5 bases outside the gene matches. Before thyroid surgery, none of the patients had received any treatment. In the source study's methods: The distant-metastasis classifier for papillary thyroid cancer was built from CDR3 differences across clinicopathological groups. TCRdb reassembled clones from the PCR reads with MiXCR. TCRdb, not the original authors, processed these V and J calls. The data hold some 21,000 clones, with around 17% observed a single time. The chain recombines TRBV7-2 with TRBJ2-5, with TRBD2 matching over 11 bases. Sequenced material: blood. The sequence came from a male donor with papillary thyroid cancer or a benign thyroid nodule (not recorded which). Some clones in this sample may be carry-over from other donors' samples. DNA of the CDR3: TGTGCCAGCAGCTTAACTAGCGGGAGAGGGAAGACCCAGTACTTC. This translates into CASSLTSGRGKTQYF.